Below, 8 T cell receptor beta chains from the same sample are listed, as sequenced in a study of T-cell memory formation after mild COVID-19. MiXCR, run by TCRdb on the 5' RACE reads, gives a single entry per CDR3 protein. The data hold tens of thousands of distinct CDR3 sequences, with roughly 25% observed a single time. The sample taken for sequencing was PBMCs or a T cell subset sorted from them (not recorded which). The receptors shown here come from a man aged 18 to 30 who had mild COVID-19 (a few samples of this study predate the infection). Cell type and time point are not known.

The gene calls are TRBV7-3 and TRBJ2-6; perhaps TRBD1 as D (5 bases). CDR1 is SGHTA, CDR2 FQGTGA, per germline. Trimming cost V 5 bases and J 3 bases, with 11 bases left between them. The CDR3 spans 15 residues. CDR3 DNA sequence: TGTGCCAGCAGCCGTGGGGCAGATGGGGCCAACGTCCTGACTTTC. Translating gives CASSRGADGANVLTF.

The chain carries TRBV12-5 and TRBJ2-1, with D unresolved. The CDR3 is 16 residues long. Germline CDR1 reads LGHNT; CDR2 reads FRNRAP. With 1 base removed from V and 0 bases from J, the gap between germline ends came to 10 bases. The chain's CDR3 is CASGLGPMSSYNEQFF. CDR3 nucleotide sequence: TGTGCTAGTGGTTTGGGACCTATGAGCTCCTACAATGAGCAGTTCTTC.

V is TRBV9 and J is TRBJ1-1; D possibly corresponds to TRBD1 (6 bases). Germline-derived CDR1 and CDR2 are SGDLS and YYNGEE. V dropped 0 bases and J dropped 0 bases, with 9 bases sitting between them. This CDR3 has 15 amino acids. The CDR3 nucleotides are TGTGCCAGCAGCGTAGCATCAGGGGTGAACACTGAAGCTTTCTTT. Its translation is CASSVASGVNTEAFF.

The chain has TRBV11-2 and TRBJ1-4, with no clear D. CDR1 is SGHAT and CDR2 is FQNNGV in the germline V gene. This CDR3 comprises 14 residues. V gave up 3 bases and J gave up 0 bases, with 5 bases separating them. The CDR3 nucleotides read TGTGCCAGCAGCTTGGGGACAACTAATGAAAAACTGTTTTTT. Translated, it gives CASSLGTTNEKLFF.

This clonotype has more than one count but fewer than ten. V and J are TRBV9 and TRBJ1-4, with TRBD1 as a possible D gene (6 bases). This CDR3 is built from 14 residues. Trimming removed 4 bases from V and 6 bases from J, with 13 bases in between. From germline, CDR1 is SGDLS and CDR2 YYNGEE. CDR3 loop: CASSLRGFDEKLFF. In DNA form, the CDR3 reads TGTGCCAGCAGCTTAAGGGGGTTCGATGAAAAACTGTTTTTT.

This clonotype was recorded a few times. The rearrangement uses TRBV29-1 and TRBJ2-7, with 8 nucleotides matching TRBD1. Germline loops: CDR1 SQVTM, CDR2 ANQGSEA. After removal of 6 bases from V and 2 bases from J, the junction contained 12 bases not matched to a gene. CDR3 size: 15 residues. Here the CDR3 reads CSVADRGGGPYEQYF. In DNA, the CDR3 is TGCAGCGTGGCTGACAGGGGCGGTGGGCCCTACGAGCAGTACTTC.

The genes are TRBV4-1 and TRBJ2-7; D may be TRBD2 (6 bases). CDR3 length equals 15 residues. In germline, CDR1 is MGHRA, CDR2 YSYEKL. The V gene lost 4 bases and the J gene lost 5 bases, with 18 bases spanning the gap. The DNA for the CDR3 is TGCGCCAGCAGCCCATCCCCCCGGGGCGGGGACGAGCAGTACTTC. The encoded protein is CASSPSPRGGDEQYF.

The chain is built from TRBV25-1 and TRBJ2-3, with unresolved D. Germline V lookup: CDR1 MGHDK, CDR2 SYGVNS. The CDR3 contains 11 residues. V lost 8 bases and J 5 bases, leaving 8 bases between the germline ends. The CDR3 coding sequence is TGTGCCAGCGGTATGGAAGATACGCAGTATTTT. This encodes CASGMEDTQYF.